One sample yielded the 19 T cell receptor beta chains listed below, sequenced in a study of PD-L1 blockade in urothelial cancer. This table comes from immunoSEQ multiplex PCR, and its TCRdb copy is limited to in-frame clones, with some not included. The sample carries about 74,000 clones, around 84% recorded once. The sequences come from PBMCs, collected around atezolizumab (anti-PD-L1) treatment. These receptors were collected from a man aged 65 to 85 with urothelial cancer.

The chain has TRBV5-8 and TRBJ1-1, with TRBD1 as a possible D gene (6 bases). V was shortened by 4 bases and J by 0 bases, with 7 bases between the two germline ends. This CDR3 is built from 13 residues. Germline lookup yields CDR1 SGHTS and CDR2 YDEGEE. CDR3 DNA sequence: TGTGCCAGCAGCAGGGACATGAACACTGAAGCTTTCTTT. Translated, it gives CASSRDMNTEAFF.

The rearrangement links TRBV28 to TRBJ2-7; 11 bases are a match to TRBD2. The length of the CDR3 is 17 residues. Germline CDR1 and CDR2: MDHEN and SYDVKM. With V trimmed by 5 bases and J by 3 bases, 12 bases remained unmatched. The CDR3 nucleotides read TGTGCCAGCAGTCCCCACCTTCCTAGCGGGAGGTTCTACGAGCAGTACTTC. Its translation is CASSPHLPSGRFYEQYF.

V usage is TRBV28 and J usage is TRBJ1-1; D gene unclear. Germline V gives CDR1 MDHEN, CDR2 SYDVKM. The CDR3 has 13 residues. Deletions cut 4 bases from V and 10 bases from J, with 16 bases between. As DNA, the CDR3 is TGTGCCAGCAGTTCCGGCGCCGGGAGAGTAGCTTTCTTT. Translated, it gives CASSSGAGRVAFF.

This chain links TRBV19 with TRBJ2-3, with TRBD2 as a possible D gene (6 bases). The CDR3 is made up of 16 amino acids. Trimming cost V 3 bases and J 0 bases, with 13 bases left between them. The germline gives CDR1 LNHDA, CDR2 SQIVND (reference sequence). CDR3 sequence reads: CASSMLRDLSTDTQYF. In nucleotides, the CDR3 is TGTGCCAGTAGTATGCTGCGGGACTTAAGCACAGATACGCAGTATTTT.

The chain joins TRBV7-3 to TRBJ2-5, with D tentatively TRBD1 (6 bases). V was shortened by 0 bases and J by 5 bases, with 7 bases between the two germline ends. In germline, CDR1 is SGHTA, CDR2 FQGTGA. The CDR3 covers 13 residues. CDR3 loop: CASSLTQGETQYF. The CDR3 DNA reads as TGTGCCAGCAGCTTAACGCAGGGGGAGACCCAGTACTTC.

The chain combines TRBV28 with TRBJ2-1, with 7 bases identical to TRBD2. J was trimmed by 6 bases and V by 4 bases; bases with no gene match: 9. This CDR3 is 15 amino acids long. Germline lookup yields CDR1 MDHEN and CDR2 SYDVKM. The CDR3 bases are TGTGCCAGCAGTTCCCCCCCACTAGCGAGCAATGAGCAGTTCTTC. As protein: CASSSPPLASNEQFF.

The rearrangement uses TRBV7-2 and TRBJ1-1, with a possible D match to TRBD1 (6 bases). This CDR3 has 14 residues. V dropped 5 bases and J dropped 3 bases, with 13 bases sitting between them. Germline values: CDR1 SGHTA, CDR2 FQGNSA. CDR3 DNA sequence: TGTGCCAGCAGCCCCGATCAGGGGTACACTGAAGCTTTCTTT. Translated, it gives CASSPDQGYTEAFF.

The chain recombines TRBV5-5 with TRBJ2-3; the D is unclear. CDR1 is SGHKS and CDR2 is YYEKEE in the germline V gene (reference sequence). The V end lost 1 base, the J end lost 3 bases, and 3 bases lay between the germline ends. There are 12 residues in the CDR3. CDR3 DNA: TGTGCCAGCAGCTTGCTAACAGATACGCAGTATTTT. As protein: CASSLLTDTQYF.

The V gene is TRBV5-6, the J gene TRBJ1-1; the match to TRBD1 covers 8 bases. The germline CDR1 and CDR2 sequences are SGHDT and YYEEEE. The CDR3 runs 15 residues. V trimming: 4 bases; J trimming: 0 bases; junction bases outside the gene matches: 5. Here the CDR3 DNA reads TGTGCCAGCAGCGGGGACAGGCATATGAACACTGAAGCTTTCTTT. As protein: CASSGDRHMNTEAFF. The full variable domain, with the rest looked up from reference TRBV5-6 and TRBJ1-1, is DAGVTQSPTHLIKTRGQQVTLRCSPKSGHDTVSWYQQALGQGPQFIFQYYEEEERQRGNFPDRFSGHQFPNYSSELNVNALLLGDSALYLCASSGDRHMNTEAFFGQGTRLTVV.

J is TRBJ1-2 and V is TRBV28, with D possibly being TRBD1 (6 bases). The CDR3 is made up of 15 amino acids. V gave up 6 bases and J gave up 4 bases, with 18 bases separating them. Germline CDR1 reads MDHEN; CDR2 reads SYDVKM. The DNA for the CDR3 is TGTGCCAGCAGCTTAGCCGACAGGACGAGCTATGGCTACACCTTC. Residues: CASSLADRTSYGYTF.

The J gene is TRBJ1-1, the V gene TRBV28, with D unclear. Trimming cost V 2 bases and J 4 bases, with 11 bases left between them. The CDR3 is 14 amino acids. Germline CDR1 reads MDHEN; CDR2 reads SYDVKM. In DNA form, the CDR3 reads TGTGCCAGCAGTTTAGGCAGGCATGGCACTGAAGCTTTCTTT. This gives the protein CASSLGRHGTEAFF.

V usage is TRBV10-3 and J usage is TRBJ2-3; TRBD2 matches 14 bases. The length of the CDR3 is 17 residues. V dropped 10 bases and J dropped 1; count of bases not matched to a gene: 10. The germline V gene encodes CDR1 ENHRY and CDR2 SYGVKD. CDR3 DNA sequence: TGTGCCAGCTTCAGGACTAGCGGGAGGAGGGGCACAGATACGCAGTATTTT. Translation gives CASFRTSGRRGTDTQYF.

The CDR3 reads CSVDRGGGEQYF. As DNA, the CDR3 is TGCAGCGTTGATAGAGGCGGAGGCGAGCAGTACTTC. The chain employs TRBV29-1 and TRBJ2-7, with D possibly TRBD2 on 5 matching bases. The V end was cut by 3 bases, the J end by 6 bases, with 12 bases between. CDR3 length: 12 residues. Germline V gene lookup returns CDR1 SQVTM and CDR2 ANQGSEA.

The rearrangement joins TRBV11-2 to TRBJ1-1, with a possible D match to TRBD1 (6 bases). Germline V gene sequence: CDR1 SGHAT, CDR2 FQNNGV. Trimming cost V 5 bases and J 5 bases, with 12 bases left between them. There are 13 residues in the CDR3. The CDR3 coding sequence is TGTGCCAGCAGCCCTCAGGGGCCTACTGAAGCTTTCTTT. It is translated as CASSPQGPTEAFF.

The CDR3 reads CASSPSAVSDTQYF. CDR3 DNA: TGTGCCAGTAGCCCTTCAGCGGTCTCGGATACGCAGTATTTT. V and J are TRBV19 and TRBJ2-3, with D perhaps TRBD2 (5 bases). From germline, CDR1 is LNHDA and CDR2 SQIVND (reference sequence). The CDR3 runs 14 residues. V lost 6 bases and J lost 6, with 16 bases in between.

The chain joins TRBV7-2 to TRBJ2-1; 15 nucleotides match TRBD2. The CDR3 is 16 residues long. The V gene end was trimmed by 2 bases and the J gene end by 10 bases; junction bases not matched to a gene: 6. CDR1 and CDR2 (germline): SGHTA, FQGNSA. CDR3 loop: CASSLLGLAGGGEQFF. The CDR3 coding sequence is TGTGCCAGCAGCTTACTCGGACTAGCGGGAGGGGGAGAGCAGTTCTTC. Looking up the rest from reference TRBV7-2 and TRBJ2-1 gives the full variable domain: GAGVSQSPSNKVTEKGKDVELRCDPISGHTALYWYRQSLGQGLEFLIYFQGNSAPDKSGLPSDRFSAERTGGSVSTLTIQRTQQEDSAVYLCASSLLGLAGGGEQFFGPGTRLTVL.

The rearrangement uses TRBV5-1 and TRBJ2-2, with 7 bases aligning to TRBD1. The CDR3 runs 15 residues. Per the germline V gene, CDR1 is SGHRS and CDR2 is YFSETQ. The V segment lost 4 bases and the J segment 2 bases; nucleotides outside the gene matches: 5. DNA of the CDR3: TGCGCCAGCAGCGAGGACAGGCCAAACACCGGGGAGCTGTTTTTT. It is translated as CASSEDRPNTGELFF.

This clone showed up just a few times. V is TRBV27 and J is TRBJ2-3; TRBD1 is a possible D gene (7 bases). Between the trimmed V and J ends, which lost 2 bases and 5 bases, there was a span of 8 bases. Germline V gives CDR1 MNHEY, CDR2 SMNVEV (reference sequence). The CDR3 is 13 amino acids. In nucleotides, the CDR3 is TGTGCCAGCAGTTTACAGGGGGGAGATACGCAGTATTTT. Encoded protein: CASSLQGGDTQYF.

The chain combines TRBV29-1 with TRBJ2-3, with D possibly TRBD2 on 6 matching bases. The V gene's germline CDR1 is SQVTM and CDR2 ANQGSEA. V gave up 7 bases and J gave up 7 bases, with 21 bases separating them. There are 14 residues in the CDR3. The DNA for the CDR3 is TGCAGCGAATGGAGGGCAGGGCCTGAATATACGCAGTATTTT. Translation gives CSEWRAGPEYTQYF.